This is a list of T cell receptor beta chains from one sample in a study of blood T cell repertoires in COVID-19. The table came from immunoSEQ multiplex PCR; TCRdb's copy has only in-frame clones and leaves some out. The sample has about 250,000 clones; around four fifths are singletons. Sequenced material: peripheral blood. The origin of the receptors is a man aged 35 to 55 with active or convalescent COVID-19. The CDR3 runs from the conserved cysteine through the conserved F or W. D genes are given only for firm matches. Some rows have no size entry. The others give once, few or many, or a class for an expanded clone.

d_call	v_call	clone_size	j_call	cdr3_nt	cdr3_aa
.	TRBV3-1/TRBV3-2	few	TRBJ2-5	TGTGCCAGCAGCCTCAGCGGACTCCAAGAGACCCAGTACTTC	CASSLSGLQETQYF
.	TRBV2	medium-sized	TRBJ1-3	TGTGCCAGCAGTGATCCGAGCTCTGGAAACACCATATATTTT	CASSDPSSGNTIYF
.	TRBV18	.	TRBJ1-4	TGTGCCAGCTCCCGCTCGCGAGTTGCAACTAATGAAAAACTGTTTTTT	CASSRSRVATNEKLFF
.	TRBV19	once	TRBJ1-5	TGTGCCAGTAGTGGGGGAAGGCAGGGAGGTAATCAGCCCCAGCATTTT	CASSGGRQGGNQPQHF
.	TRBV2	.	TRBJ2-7	TGTGCCAGCAGTGAAGTGGAAGAGAGAGGTTGGCAGTACTTC	CASSEVEERGWQYF
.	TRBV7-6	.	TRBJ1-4	TGTGCCAGCAGCTTAGAGCCAGGGTTAACTAATGAAAAACTGTTTTTT	CASSLEPGLTNEKLFF
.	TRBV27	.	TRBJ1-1	TGTGCCAGCAGTTTTAGGGGCAAGGAAGCTGAAGCTTTCTTT	CASSFRGKEAEAFF
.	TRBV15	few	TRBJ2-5	TGTGCCACCAGCAGAGATAGGACTTCTGAAGAGACCCAGTACTTC	CATSRDRTSEETQYF
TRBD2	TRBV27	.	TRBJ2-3	TGTGCCAGCAGGGGGACTAACACAGATACGCAGTATTTT	CASRGTNTDTQYF
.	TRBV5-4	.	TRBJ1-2	TGTGCCAGCAGCTCTTGGGACATCCAAAGCTATGGCTACACCTTC	CASSSWDIQSYGYTF
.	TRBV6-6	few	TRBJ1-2	TGTGCCAGCAGTTTCACAGTCTCCTATGGCTACACCTTC	CASSFTVSYGYTF
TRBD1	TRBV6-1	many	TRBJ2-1	TGTGCCAGCAGTGAGCTAGGACAGGGGAGCTCCTACAATGAGCAGTTCTTC	CASSELGQGSSYNEQFF
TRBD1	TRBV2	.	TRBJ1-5	TGTGCCAGCACGACAGGGATCAATCAGCCCCAGCATTTT	CASTTGINQPQHF
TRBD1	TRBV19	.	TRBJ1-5	TGTGCCAGTAGGGCAGGGGGCAGCGGTCAGCCCCAGCATTTT	CASRAGGSGQPQHF
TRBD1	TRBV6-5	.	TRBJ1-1	TGTGCCAGCAGACTGGACAGGGCTATCACTGAAGCTTTCTTT	CASRLDRAITEAFF
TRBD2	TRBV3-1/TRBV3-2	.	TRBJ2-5	TGTGCCAGCAGCCAACCGCGGGAGGCATCCCACCAAGAGACCCAGTACTTC	CASSQPREASHQETQYF
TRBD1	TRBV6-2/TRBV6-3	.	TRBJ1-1	TGTGCCAGCAGTCAACAGGGGGACACTGAAGCTTTCTTT	CASSQQGDTEAFF
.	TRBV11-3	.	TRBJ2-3	TGTGCCAGCAGCTTAGGGACTAGCACAGATACGCAGTATTTT	CASSLGTSTDTQYF
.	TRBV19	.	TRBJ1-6	TGTGCCAGTAGTCCGGGTCCCTTTAATTCACCCCTCCACTTT	CASSPGPFNSPLHF
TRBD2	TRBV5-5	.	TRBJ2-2	TGTGCCAGCAGCGCAGGGACTAGCGGGAGGAACACCGGGGAGCTGTTTTTT	CASSAGTSGRNTGELFF
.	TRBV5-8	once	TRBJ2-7	TGTGCCAGCGACCCAACAGTCACACGAATCCCCTACGAGCAGTACTTC	CASDPTVTRIPYEQYF
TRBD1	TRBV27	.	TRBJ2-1	TGTGCCAGCAGCACCGGGACAGTATACAATGAGCAGTTCTTC	CASSTGTVYNEQFF
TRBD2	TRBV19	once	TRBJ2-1	TGTGCCAGTAAGAAGCGGGAGATCGATGAGCAGTTCTTC	CASKKREIDEQFF
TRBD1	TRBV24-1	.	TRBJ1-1	TGTGCCACCAGTGATTTGCAGGGGGACATGGGAGCTTTCTTT	CATSDLQGDMGAFF
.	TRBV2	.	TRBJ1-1	TGTGCCAGCAGCGCGTACACTGAAGCTTTCTTT	CASSAYTEAFF
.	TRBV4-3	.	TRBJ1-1	TGCGCCAGCAGACTAGAGCTACTCCCAGGCAACACTGAAGCTTTCTTT	CASRLELLPGNTEAFF
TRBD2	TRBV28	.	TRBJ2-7	TGTGCCAGCAGTTTACATTTTGTACGGGACTCGCGGGCGGGGGGGGCCTACGAGCAGTACTTC	CASSLHFVRDSRAGGAYEQYF